The 4 T cell receptor beta chains reported below all come from one sample, sequenced in a study of spatial heterogeneity in lung cancer. Time point reported: sample taken at primary tumor resection. Researchers sequenced whole RNA taken from tumor, nontumor lung or frozen PBMC without sorting. TCRdb reprocessed the 5' RACE reads via MiXCR and lists one record per CDR3 protein. Of around 14,000 distinct CDR3 sequences listed, 10% to 11% are singletons. The sample in question was PBMCs, obtained at surgery. The receptors shown here come from a female donor with early-stage non-small cell lung cancer.

This clonotype was counted a few times. V is TRBV12-3 or TRBV12-4 and J is TRBJ2-1; 14 nucleotides line up with TRBD2. The ends lost 5 bases at V and 10 bases at J; junction bases unmatched: 10. CDR3 length: 16 residues. The DNA of the CDR3 is TGTGCCAGCAGTACAACGGGACTAGCGGGGGCTCGGGAGCAGTTCTTC. Its translation is CASSTTGLAGAREQFF.

This clonotype was picked up many times. The chain is built from TRBV20-1 and TRBJ2-7; 10 bases fit TRBD1. CDR1 is DFQATT, CDR2 SNEGSKA, per germline (reference sequence). V shed 5 bases and J 7 bases; nucleotides not matched to a gene: 5. The CDR3 sequence is 12 residues long. The CDR3 DNA reads TGCAGTGCTCCAGACAGGGGGCGGGAGCAGTACTTC. Protein product: CSAPDRGREQYF.

This clonotype was observed at least ten times. This rearrangement joins TRBV12-3 or TRBV12-4 to TRBJ1-4; 7 bases agree with TRBD1. CDR3 size: 14 residues. With 6 bases clipped from V and 5 bases from J, the junction kept 6 bases outside the gene matches. The CDR3 bases are TGTGCCAGCAGGGCCGGGACAGTGAATGAAAAACTGTTTTTT. It codes for CASRAGTVNEKLFF.

This clonotype was detected ten times or more. The rearrangement uses TRBV27 and TRBJ2-6; D unresolved. Trimming pared 0 bases from V and 4 bases from J, leaving 1 base between. The CDR3 has 13 amino acids. CDR1 MNHEY and CDR2 SMNVEV come from the germline V gene (reference sequence). DNA for the CDR3: TGTGCCAGCAGTTTATCGGGGGCCAACGTCCTGACTTTC. This sequence encodes CASSLSGANVLTF.